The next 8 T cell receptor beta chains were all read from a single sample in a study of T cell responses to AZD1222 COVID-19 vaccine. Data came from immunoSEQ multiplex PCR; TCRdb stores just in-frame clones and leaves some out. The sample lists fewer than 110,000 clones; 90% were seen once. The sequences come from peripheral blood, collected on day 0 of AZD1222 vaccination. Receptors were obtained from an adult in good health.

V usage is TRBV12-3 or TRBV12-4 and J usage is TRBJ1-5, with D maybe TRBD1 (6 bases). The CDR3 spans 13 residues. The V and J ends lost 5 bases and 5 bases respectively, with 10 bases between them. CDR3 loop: CASSPKGDQPQHF. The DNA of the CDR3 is TGTGCCAGCAGTCCCAAGGGGGATCAGCCCCAGCATTTT.

The CDR3 here is CAWMASTRTDTQYF. In DNA, the CDR3 is TGTGCCTGGATGGCGTCAACAAGGACAGATACGCAGTATTTT. This chain links TRBV30 with TRBJ2-3; D not certain. The CDR3 covers 14 residues. Per germline, CDR1 GTSNPN and CDR2 SVGIG (reference sequence). V was pared by 4 bases and J by 3 bases, with 14 bases between.

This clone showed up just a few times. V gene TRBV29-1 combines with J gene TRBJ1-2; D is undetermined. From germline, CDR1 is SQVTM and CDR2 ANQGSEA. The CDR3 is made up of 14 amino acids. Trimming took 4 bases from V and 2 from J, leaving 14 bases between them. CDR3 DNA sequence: TGCAGCGTTGGGGTTCTAGAACAGAACTATGGCTACACCTTC. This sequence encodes CSVGVLEQNYGYTF.

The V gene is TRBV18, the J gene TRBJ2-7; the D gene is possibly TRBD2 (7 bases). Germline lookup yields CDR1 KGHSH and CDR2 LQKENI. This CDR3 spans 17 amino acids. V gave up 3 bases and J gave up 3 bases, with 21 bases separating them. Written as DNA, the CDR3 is TGTGCCAGCTCACCTCCATCGGGGGGCGGGGCTCTCTACGAGCAGTACTTC. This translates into CASSPPSGGGALYEQYF. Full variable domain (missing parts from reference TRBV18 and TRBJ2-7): NAGVMQNPRHLVRRRGQEARLRCSPMKGHSHVYWYRQLPEEGLKFMVYLQKENIIDESGMPKERFSAEFPKEGPSILRIQQVVRGDSAAYFCASSPPSGGGALYEQYFGPGTRLTVT.

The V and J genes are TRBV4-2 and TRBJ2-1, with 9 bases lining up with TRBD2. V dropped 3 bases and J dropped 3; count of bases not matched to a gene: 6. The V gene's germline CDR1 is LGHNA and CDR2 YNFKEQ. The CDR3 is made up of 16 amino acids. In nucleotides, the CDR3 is TGTGCCAGCAGCCACAACGAGCGGGGGGACTACAATGAGCAGTTCTTC. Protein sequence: CASSHNERGDYNEQFF.

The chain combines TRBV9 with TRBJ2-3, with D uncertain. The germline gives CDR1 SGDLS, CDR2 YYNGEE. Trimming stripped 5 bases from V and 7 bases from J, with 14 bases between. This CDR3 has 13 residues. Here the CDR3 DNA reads TGTGCCAGCAGTGAAGGGTTGTCGAATACGCAGTATTTT. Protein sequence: CASSEGLSNTQYF.

The CDR3 protein is CAWSGRGLFQPQHF. Here the CDR3 DNA reads TGTGCCTGGAGTGGCAGGGGGTTGTTTCAGCCCCAGCATTTT. The rearrangement links TRBV30 to TRBJ1-5, with TRBD1 identical over 7 bases. The CDR3 loop spans 14 amino acids. Germline lookup yields CDR1 GTSNPN and CDR2 SVGIG (reference sequence). With 1 base clipped from V and 6 bases from J, the junction kept 6 bases outside the gene matches.

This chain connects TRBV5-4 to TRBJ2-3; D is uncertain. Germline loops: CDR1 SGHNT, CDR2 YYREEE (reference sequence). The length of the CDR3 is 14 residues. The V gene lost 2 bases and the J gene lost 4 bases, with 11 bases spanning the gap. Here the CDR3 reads CASSFWGRADTQYF. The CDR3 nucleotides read TGTGCCAGCAGCTTCTGGGGTCGAGCAGATACGCAGTATTTT.